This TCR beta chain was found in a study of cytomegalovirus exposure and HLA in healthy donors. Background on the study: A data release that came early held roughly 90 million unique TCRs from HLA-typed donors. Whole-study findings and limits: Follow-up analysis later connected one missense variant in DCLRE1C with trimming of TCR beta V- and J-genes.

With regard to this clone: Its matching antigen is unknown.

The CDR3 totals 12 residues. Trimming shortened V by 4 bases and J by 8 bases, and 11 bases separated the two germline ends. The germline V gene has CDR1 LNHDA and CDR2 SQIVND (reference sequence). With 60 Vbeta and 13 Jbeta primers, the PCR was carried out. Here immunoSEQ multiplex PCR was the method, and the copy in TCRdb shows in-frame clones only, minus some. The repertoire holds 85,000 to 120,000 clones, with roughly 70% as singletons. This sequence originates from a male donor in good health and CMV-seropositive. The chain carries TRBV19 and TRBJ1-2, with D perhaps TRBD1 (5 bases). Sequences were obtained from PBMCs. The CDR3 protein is CASSTGLKGYTF. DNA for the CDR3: TGTGCCAGTAGTACAGGGCTGAAGGGCTACACCTTC.